Below, one TCR beta chain is given with its context. The protocol was immunoSEQ multiplex PCR, while the TCRdb copy is restricted to in-frame clones and leaves out a portion. In the table there are under 100,000 clones, about 87% of which are singletons. Germline-derived CDR1 and CDR2 are KGHSH and LQKENI. The CDR3 runs 14 residues. V lost 2 bases to trimming and J lost 2 bases, with 9 bases between them. The data belong to a study of blood T cell repertoires in COVID-19. Turning to the study itself: Material from acute and convalescent COVID-19 was sourced from the United States, Italy and Spain. Sources were T cells, B-cell-depleted T cells, or PBMCs; the material itself was cDNA or gDNA.

The genes are TRBV18 and TRBJ2-5; TRBD2 might be the D (5 bases). This TCR was sampled from a human donor in a cohort sampled during active COVID-19. The sample consisted of peripheral blood. For the CDR3, the DNA is TGTGCCAGCTCACCAGCAGCGGTACAAGAGACCCAGTACTTC. This translates into CASSPAAVQETQYF.